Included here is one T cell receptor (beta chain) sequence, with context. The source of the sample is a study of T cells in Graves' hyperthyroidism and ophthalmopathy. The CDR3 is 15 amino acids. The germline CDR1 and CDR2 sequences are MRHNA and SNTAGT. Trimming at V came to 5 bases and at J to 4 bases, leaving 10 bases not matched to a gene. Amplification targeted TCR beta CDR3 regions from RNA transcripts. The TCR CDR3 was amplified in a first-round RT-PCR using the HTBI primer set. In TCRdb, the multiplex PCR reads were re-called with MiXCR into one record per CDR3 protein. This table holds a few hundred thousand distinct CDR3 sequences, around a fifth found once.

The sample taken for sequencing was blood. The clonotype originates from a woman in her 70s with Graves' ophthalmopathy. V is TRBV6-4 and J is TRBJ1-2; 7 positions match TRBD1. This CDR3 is CASSPTGSVPYGYTF. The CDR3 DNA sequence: TGTGCCAGCAGTCCGACAGGGAGCGTGCCCTATGGCTACACCTTC.